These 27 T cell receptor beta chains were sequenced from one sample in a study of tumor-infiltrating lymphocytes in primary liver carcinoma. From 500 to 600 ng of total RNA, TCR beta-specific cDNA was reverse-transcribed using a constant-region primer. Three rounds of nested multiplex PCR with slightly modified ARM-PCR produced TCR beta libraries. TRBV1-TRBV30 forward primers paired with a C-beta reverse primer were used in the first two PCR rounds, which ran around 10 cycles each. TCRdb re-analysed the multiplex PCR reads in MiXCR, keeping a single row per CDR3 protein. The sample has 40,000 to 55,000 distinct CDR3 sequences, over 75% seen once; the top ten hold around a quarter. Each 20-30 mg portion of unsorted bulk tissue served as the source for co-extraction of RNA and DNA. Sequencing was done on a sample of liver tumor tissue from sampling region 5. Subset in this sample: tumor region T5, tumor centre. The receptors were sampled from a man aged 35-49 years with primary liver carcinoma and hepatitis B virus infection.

In nucleotides, the CDR3 is TGTGCCAGCAGCTTAGAGCAAGGGTCGATTGAAAAACTGTTTTTT. It translates to CASSLEQGSIEKLFF. J is TRBJ1-4 and V is TRBV7-2; D unclear. The CDR3 is 15 amino acids. V was shortened by 1 base and J by 7 bases, with 13 bases between the two germline ends. Germline values: CDR1 SGHTA, CDR2 FQGNSA.

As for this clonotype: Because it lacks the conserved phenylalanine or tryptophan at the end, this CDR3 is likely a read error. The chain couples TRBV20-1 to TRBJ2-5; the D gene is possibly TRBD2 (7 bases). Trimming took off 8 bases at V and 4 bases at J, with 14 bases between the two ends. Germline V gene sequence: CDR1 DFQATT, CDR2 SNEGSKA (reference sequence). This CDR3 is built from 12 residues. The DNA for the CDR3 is TGCAGTCCACGGGGGGCAACAGAGACCCAGTACTTA. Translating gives CSPRGATETQYL.

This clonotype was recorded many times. The CDR3 here is CASSLSRDNTGELFF. CDR3 coding DNA: TGTGCCAGCAGCTTAAGCAGGGACAACACCGGGGAGCTGTTTTTT. V is TRBV7-3 and J is TRBJ2-2; tentatively, D is TRBD1 or TRBD2 (5 bases each). The CDR3 extends over 15 amino acids. V lost 1 base and J 2 bases, leaving 8 bases between the germline ends. Germline lookup yields CDR1 SGHTA and CDR2 FQGTGA.

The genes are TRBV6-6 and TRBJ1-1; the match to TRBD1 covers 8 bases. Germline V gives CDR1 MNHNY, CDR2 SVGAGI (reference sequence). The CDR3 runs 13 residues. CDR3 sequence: CESCTGGTTEAFF. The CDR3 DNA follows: TGTGAGAGCTGCACAGGGGGGACTACTGAAGCTTTCTTT.

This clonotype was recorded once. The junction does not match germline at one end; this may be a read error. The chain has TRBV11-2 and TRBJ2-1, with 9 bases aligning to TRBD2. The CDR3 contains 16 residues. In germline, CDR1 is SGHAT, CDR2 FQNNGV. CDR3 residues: CASSYPETSGSNDQFF. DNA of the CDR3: TGTGCAAGCAGCTACCCCGAGACTAGCGGTAGCAATGATCAGTTCTTC.

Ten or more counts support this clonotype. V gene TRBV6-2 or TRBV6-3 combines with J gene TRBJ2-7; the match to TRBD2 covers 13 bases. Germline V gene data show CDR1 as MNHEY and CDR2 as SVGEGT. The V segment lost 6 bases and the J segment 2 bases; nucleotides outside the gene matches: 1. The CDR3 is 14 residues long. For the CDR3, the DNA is TGTGCCAGCAGACTAGCGGGAGGGACCTACGAGCAGTACTTC. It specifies CASRLAGGTYEQYF.

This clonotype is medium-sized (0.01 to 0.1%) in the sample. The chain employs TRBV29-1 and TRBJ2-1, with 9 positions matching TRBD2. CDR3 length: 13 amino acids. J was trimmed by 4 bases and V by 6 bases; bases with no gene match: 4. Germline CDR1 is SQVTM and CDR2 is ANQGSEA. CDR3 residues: CSVWGLAYNEQFF. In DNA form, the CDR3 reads TGCAGCGTGTGGGGACTAGCTTACAATGAGCAGTTCTTC.

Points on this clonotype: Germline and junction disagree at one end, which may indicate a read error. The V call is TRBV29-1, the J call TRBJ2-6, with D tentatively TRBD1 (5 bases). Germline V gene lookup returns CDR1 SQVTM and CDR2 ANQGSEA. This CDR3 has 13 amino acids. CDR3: CGVAGSGANILTF. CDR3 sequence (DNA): TGCGGCGTTGCAGGGTCTGGGGCCAACATCCTGACTTTC.

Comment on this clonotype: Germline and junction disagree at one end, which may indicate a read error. The CDR3 spells CASSFPGTSGTKNIHYF. CDR3 coding DNA: TGTGCCAGCAGTTTTCCCGGGACTAGCGGGACCAAGAACATTCATTATTTC. V and J are TRBV11-1 and TRBJ2-4; 13 bases are a match to TRBD2. The CDR3 totals 17 residues. Germline loops: CDR1 SGHAT, CDR2 FQDESV (reference sequence).

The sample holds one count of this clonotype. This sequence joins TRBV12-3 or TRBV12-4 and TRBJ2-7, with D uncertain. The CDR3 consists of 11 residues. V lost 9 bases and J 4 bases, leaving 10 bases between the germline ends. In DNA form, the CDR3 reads TGTGCCAGTAGTATGAGGTACGAGCAGTACTTC. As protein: CASSMRYEQYF.

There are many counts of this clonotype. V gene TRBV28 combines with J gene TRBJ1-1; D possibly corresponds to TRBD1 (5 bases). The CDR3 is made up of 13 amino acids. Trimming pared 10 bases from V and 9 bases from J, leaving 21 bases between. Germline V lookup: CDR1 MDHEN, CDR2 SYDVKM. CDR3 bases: TGTGCCACAATTCGGGGCAGCGTCCGACAAGCTTTCTTT. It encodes CATIRGSVRQAFF.

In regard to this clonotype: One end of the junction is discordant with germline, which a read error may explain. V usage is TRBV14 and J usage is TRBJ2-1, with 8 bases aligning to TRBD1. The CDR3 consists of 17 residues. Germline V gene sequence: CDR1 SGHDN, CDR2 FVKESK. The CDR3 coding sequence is TGTGCCAGCGGCCAAGAGGGTCAGTGGACAGGGTACAATGAGCAATTCTTC. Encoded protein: CASGQEGQWTGYNEQFF.

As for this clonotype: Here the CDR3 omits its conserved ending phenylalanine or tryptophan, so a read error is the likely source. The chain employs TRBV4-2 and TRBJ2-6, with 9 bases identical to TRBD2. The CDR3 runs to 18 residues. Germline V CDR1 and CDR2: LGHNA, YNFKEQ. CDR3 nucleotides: TGTGCCAACAGCCAAGTTGAGACTAGCGGATCTGGGGCCAACGTCCTGACTTCC. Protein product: CANSQVETSGSGANVLTS.

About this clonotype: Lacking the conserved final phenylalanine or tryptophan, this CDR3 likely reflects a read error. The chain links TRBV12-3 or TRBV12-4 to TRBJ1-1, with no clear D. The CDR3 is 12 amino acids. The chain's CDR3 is CVSSPIGTEAFS. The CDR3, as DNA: TGTGTCAGCAGCCCGATTGGCACTGAAGCTTTCTCT.

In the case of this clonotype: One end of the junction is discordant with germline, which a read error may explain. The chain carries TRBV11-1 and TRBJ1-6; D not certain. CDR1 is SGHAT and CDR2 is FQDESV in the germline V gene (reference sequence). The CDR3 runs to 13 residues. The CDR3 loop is CVSSQTLVSSLLF. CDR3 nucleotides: TGTGTCAGCAGCCAGACACTGGTTTCATCCCTCCTCTTT. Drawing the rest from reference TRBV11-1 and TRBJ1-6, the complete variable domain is EAEVAQSPRYKITEKSQAVAFWCDPISGHATLYWYRQILGQGPELLVQFQDESVVDDSQLPKDRFSAERLKGVDSTLKIQPAELGDSAMYLCVSSQTLVSSLLFGNGTRLTVT.

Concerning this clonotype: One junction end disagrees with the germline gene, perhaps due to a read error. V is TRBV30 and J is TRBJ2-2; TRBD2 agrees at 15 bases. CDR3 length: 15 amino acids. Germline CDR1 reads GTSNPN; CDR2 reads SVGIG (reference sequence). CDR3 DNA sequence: TGTGTCTGGACCGAGGGACTAGCGGGGGGCGGTGAGCTGTTTTTT. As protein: CVWTEGLAGGGELFF.

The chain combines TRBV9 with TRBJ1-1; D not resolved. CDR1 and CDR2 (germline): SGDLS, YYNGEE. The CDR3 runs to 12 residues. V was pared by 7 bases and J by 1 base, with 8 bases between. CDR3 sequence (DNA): TGTGCCAGCTCCCCGTGGAACACTGAAGCTTTCTTT. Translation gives CASSPWNTEAFF.

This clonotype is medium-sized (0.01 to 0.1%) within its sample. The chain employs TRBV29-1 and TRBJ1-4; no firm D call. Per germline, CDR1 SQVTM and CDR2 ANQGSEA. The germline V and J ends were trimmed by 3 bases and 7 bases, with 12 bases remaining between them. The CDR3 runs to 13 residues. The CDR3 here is CSVDGGMGEKLFF. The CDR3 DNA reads TGCAGCGTTGACGGAGGGATGGGTGAAAAACTGTTTTTT.

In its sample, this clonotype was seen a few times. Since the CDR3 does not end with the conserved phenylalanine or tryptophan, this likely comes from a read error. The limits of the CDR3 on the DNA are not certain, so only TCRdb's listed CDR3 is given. The CDR3 is CASSLGPAGEKFL. The rearrangement joins TRBV5-1 to TRBJ2-1; TRBD2 is taken as the D call from the table, unchecked against the DNA. The germline V gene encodes CDR1 SGHRS and CDR2 YFSETQ. The CDR3 extends over 13 residues, inclusive of both ends.

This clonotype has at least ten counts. CDR3 protein: CASMDGQLTDTQYF. The CDR3 coding sequence is TGCGCCAGCATGGACGGACAACTCACAGATACGCAGTATTTT. The chain carries TRBV5-1 and TRBJ2-3; possible D gene TRBD1, 5 bases. V was clipped by 6 bases and J by 2 bases, with 13 bases between them. Germline-derived CDR1 and CDR2 are SGHRS and YFSETQ. CDR3 length: 14 residues.

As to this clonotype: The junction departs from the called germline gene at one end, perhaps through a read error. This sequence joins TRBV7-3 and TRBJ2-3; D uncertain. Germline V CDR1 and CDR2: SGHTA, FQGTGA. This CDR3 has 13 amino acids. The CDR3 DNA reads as TGTGACAGCAGCACCATCCACCTGGATACGCACTATTTT. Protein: CDSSTIHLDTHYF.

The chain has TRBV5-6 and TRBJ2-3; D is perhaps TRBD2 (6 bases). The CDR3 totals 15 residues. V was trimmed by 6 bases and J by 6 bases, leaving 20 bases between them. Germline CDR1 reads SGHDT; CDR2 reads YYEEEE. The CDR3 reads CASTLLADNTDTQYF. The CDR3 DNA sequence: TGTGCCAGCACCCTATTAGCGGATAACACGGATACGCAGTATTTT.

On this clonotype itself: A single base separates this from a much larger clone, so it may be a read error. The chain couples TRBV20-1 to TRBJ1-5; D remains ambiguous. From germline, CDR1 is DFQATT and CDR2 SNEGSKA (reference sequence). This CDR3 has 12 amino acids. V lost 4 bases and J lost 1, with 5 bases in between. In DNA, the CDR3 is TGCAGTGCTACACGGAGCAATCAGCCCCAGCATTTT. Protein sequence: CSATRSNQPQHF.

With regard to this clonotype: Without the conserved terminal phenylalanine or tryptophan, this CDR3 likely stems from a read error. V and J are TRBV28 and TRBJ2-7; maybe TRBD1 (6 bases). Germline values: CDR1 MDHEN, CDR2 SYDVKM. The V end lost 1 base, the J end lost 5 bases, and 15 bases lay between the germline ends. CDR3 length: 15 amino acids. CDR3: CASSLSLGQGHEQYL. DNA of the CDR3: TGTGCCAGCAGTTTATCCCTGGGACAAGGGCACGAGCAGTACCTC.

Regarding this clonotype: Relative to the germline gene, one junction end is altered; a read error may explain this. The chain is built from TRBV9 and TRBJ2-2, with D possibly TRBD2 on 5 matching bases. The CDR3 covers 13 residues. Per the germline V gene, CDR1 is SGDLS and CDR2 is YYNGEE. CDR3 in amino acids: CASSPGISGELLF. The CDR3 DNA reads TGTGCCAGCAGCCCAGGTATTTCCGGGGAGCTGTTATTT.

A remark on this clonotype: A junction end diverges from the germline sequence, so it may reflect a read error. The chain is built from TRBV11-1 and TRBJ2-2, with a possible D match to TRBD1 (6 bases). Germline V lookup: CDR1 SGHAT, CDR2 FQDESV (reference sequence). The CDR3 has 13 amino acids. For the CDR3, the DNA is TGTGCCACCAGTTTTTGGGACACCGGGGAACTGTTTTTT. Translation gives CATSFWDTGELFF.

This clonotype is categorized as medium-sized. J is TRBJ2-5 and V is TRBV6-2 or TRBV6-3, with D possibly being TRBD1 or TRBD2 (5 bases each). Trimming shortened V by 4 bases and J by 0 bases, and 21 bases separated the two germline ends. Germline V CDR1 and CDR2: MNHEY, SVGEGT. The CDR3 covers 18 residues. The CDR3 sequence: CASSSHPRDLLYQETQYF. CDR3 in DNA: TGTGCCAGCAGTTCCCACCCTCGGGACCTCCTGTACCAAGAGACCCAGTACTTC.